This passage covers 10 T cell receptor beta chains from one sample sequenced in a study of blood T cell repertoires in COVID-19. The method was immunoSEQ multiplex PCR; TCRdb's version includes in-frame clones alone and lacks a portion of them. The data hold about 140,000 clones, with 80% to 90% observed a single time. Sequenced input: peripheral blood. These TCRs come from a man aged 55 to 69 with active or convalescent COVID-19.

This clone was detected once. The chain joins TRBV5-1 to TRBJ2-7, with D perhaps matching TRBD1 (6 bases). Germline V gene sequence: CDR1 SGHRS, CDR2 YFSETQ. Trimming cost V 4 bases and J 5 bases, with 16 bases left between them. This CDR3 contains 14 residues. As DNA, the CDR3 is TGCGCCAGCAGCGACCCACAGGGTTCGGACGAGCAGTACTTC. Translating it yields CASSDPQGSDEQYF.

The chain recombines TRBV30 with TRBJ1-2; 9 nucleotides line up with TRBD1. The germline gives CDR1 GTSNPN, CDR2 SVGIG (reference sequence). The junction had 9 bases not matched to a gene; V was cut back by 1 base and J by 9 bases. CDR3 length equals 14 residues. CDR3 residues: CAWSAIQGAGSYTF. CDR3 in DNA: TGTGCCTGGAGTGCTATACAGGGGGCCGGAAGCTACACCTTC.

The chain couples TRBV2 to TRBJ1-2, with 9 bases aligning to TRBD1. From germline, CDR1 is SNHLY and CDR2 FYNNEI. The junction had 4 bases not matched to a gene; V was cut back by 7 bases and J by 4 bases. CDR3 size: 13 residues. In DNA, the CDR3 is TGTGCCAGCACGGAGACAGGGGGCTATGGCTACACCTTC. This sequence encodes CASTETGGYGYTF.

The chain recombines TRBV29-1 with TRBJ2-4, with a possible D match to TRBD1 (7 bases). Germline V gene sequence: CDR1 SQVTM, CDR2 ANQGSEA. CDR3 length equals 13 residues. V lost 0 bases and J lost 7, with 10 bases in between. The CDR3 protein is CSVEETGRNIQYF. The DNA for the CDR3 is TGCAGCGTTGAAGAGACAGGGAGGAACATTCAGTACTTC.

V gene TRBV11-2 combines with J gene TRBJ1-6, with D hard to call. The CDR3 is 15 residues long. Between the trimmed V and J ends, which lost 3 bases and 0 bases, there was a span of 6 bases. The germline V gene has CDR1 SGHAT and CDR2 FQNNGV. CDR3 loop: CASSFRSSYNSPLHF. CDR3 coding DNA: TGTGCCAGCAGCTTCCGGAGCTCCTATAATTCACCCCTCCACTTT.

J is TRBJ2-2 and V is TRBV2, with D unresolved. The CDR3 has 14 amino acids. Germline V CDR1 and CDR2: SNHLY, FYNNEI. The V end lost 4 bases, the J end lost 1 base, and 7 bases lay between the germline ends. The CDR3 region has the DNA TGTGCCAGCAGTGCGAGGCAGAACACCGGGGAGCTGTTTTTT. This sequence encodes CASSARQNTGELFF.

In the case of this clone: Other DNA sequences within the sample encode an identical CDR3. The chain is built from TRBV6-5 and TRBJ1-6; maybe TRBD1 (5 bases). CDR1 is MNHEY, CDR2 SVGAGI, per germline. V lost 7 bases, J lost 6 bases, and 10 bases lay in between. The CDR3 extends over 13 amino acids. The DNA for the CDR3 is TGTGCCAGCAAGGAGGGGTTTAATTCACCCCTCCACTTT. This sequence encodes CASKEGFNSPLHF.

The chain carries TRBV5-1 and TRBJ1-2; no definite D call. Germline CDR1 is SGHRS and CDR2 is YFSETQ. V dropped 0 bases and J dropped 4 bases, with 7 bases sitting between them. This CDR3 has 13 residues. The CDR3 DNA reads TGCGCCAGCAGCTTGGGAGAAATCTATGGCTACACCTTC. This encodes CASSLGEIYGYTF.

This clone was found once. V usage is TRBV19 and J usage is TRBJ2-3; 8 nucleotides agree with TRBD2. V lost 6 bases, J lost 2 bases, and 7 bases stayed unmatched. The CDR3 contains 15 residues. CDR1 and CDR2 from the germline V gene are LNHDA and SQIVND (reference sequence). CDR3 residues: CASSPERGTTDTQYF. CDR3 DNA sequence: TGTGCCAGTAGCCCCGAGCGGGGGACCACAGATACGCAGTATTTT.

V is TRBV7-9 and J is TRBJ1-5; D is uncertain. In germline, CDR1 is SEHNR, CDR2 FQNEAQ (reference sequence). Between the trimmed V and J ends, which lost 1 base and 2 bases, there was a span of 18 bases. The CDR3 runs to 18 residues. CDR3 protein: CASSLGEGFGWGNQPQHF. The CDR3, as DNA: TGTGCCAGCAGCTTAGGGGAGGGTTTTGGCTGGGGCAATCAGCCCCAGCATTTT.